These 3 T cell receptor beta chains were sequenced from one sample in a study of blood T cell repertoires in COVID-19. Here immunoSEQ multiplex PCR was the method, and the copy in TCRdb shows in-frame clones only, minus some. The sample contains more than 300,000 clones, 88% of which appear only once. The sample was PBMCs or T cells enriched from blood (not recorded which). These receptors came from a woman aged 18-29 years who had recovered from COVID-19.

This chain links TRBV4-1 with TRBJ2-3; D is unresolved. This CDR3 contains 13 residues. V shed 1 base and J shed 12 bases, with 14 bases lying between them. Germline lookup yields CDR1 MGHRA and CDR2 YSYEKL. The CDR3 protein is CASSQALTRYQYF. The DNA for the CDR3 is TGCGCCAGCAGCCAAGCCCTGACTCGCTACCAGTATTTT.

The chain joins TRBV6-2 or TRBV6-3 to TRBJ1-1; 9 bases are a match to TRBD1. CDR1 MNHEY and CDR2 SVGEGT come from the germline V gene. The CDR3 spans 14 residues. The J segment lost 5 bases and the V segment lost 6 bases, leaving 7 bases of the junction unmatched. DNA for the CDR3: TGTGCCAGCAGCGAACAGGGGGCGAGGACTGAAGCTTTCTTT. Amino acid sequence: CASSEQGARTEAFF.

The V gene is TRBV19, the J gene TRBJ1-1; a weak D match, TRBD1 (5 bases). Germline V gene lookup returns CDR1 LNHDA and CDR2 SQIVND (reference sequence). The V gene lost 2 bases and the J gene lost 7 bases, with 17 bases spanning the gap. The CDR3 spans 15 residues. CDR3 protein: CASSILRQRGYEAFF. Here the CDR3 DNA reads TGTGCCAGTAGTATATTGAGGCAGCGGGGGTATGAAGCTTTCTTT.